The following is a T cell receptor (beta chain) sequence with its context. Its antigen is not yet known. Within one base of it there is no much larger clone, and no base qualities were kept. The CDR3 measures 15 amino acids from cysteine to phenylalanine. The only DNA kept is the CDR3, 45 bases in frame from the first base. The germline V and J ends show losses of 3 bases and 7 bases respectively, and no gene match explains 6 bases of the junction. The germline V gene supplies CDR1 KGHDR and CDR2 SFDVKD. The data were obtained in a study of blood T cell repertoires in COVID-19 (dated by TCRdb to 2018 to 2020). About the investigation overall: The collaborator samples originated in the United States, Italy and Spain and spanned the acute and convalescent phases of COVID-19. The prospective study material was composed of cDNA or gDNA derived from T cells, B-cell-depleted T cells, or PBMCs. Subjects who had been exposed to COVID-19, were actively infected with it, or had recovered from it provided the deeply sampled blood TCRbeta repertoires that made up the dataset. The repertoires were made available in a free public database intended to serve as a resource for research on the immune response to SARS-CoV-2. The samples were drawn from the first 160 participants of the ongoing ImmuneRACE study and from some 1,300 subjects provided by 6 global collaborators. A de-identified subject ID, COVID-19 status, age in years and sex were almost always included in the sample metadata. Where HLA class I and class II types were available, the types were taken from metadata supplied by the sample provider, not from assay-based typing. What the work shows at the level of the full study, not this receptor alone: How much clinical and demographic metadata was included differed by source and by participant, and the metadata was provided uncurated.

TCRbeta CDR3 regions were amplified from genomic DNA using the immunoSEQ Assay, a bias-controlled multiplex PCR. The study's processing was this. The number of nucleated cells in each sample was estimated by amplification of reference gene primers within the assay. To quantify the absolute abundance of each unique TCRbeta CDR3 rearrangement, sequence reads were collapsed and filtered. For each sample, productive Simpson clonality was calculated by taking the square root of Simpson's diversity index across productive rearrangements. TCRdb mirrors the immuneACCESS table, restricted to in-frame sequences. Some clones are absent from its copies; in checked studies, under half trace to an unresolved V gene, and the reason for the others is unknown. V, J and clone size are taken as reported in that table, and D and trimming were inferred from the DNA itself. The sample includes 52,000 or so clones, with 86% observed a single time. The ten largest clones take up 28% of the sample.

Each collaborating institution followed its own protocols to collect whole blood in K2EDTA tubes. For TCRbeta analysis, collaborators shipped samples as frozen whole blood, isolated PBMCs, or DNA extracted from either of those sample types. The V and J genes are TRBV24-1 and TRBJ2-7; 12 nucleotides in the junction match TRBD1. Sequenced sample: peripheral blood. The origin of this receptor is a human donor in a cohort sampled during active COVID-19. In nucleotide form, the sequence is TGTGCCACCAGTGATCCGGGACAGGGGGCGGGGGAGCAGTACTTC. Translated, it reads CATSDPGQGAGEQYF.